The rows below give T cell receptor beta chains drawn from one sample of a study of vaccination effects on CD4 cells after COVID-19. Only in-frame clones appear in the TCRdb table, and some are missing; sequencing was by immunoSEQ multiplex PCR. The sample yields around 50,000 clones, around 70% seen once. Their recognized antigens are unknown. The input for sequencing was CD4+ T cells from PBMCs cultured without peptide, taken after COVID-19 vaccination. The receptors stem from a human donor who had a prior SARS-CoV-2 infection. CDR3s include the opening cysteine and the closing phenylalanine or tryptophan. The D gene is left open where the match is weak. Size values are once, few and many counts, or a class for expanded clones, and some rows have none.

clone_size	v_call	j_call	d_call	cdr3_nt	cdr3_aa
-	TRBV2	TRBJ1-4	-	TGTGCCAGCATCCTCGGGTACTCAACTAATGAAAAACTGTTTTTT	CASILGYSTNEKLFF
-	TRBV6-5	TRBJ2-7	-	TGTGCCAGCAGTTACGGGGCTGCTAATTCCTACGAGCAGTACTTC	CASSYGAANSYEQYF
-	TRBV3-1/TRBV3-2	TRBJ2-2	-	TGTGCCAGCAGCGTACTAGCCGGGGAGCTGTTTTTT	CASSVLAGELFF
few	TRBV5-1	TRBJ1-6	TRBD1	TGCGCCAGCAGCTTGGTGGGGGACAGGGATCTGGGATCACCCCTCCACTTT	CASSLVGDRDLGSPLHF
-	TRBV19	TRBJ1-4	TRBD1	TGTGCCAGTACCGAACGGCCTGGGACAGGGGTAGAAAAACTGTTTTTT	CASTERPGTGVEKLFF
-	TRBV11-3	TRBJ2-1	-	TGTGCCAGCAGCACCCGTGGGGGAGCAGGAAACAATGAGCAGTTCTTC	CASSTRGGAGNNEQFF
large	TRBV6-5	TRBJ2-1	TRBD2	TGTGCCAGCAGTTACTATTCCGGGACTAATTACAATGAGCAGTTCTTC	CASSYYSGTNYNEQFF
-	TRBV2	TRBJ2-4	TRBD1	TGTGCCAGCAGTGGACAGGGCGAAAACATTCAGTACTTC	CASSGQGENIQYF
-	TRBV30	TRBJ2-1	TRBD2	TGTGCCTGGAGCCGGGGCGGGGGGGCCTTCGATGAGCAGTTCTTC	CAWSRGGGAFDEQFF
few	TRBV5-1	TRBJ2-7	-	TGCGCCAGCAGCCGGGACCGCTATTACGAGCAGTACTTC	CASSRDRYYEQYF
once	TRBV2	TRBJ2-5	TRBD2	TGTGCCAGCAGAAGAGGGACTAGCGGGGGAGTTGGGGAGACCCAGTACTTC	CASRRGTSGGVGETQYF
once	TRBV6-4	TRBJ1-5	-	TGTGCCAGCAGTTCTGGACGGTCCCATGGGCCCCAGCATTTT	CASSSGRSHGPQHF
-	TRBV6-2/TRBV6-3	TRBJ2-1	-	TGTGCCAGCAGCGACGCGTTTGACCAGATCGGGTTCTTC	CASSDAFDQIGFF
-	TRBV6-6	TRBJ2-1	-	TGTGCCAGCAGTTACGGGGGCGATGAGCAGTTCTTC	CASSYGGDEQFF
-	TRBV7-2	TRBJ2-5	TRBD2	TGTGCCAGCAGCTTAATAACTAGCGGGGGGGCCGGGACCCAGTACTTC	CASSLITSGGAGTQYF
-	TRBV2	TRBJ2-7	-	TGTGCCAGCAGTGAGGGTAGGACTACCTCCTACGAGCAGTACTTC	CASSEGRTTSYEQYF
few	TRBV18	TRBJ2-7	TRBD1	TGTGCCAGCTCCCCCGGGACAGGGAGTTTCGACTACGAGCAGTACTTC	CASSPGTGSFDYEQYF
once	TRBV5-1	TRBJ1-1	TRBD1	TGCGCCAGCAGCCCAGGACAGGGCCAGTCCACTGAAGCTTTCTTT	CASSPGQGQSTEAFF
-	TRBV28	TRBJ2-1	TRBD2	TGTGCCAGCAGTCATGGTGGCGGGAGCTCCTACAATGAGCAGTTCTTC	CASSHGGGSSYNEQFF
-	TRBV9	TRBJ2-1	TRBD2	TGTGCCAGCAGCGTACGAGGGACTAGCGGGAGTCCATACGATGAGCAGTTCTTC	CASSVRGTSGSPYDEQFF
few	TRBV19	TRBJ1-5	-	TGTGCCAGTAGTATTATTCCCTCAGTAAGTGGGGGTCAGCCCCAGCATTTT	CASSIIPSVSGGQPQHF
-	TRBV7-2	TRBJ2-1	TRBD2	TGTGCCAGCAGCTTTAACGGGGGGGTTTACAATGAGCAGTTCTTC	CASSFNGGVYNEQFF
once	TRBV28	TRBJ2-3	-	TGTGCCAGCAGTCCCCCCTTCGGGGCAACAGGCACAGATACGCAGTATTTT	CASSPPFGATGTDTQYF
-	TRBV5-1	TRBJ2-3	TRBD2	TGCGCCAGCAGCTTGACCGGGACTAGCTTCGCAGATACGCAGTATTTT	CASSLTGTSFADTQYF
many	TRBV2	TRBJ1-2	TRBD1	TGTGCCAGCTCCAGGGACAGGGTTTATGGTGGCTACACCTTC	CASSRDRVYGGYTF
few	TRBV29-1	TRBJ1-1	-	TGCAGCGTTGTCTTGGGGAAGGGCACTGAAGCTTTCTTT	CSVVLGKGTEAFF
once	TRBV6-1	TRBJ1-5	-	TGTGCCAGCAGTGAGCGATGGAGGGATGGCAATCAGCCCCAGCATTTT	CASSERWRDGNQPQHF
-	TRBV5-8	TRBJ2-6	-	TGTGCCAGCAGCTTCGGCAATGCTGGGGCCAACGTCCTGACTTTC	CASSFGNAGANVLTF
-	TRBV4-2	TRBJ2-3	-	TGTGCCAGCAGCCGCCGAGGGGGGAGGGCCGGTGGAGATACGCAGTATTTT	CASSRRGGRAGGDTQYF
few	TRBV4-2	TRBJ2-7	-	TGTGCCAGCAGCCACTCCTTAACGTCTGACGGTGCCGGCTCCTACGAGCAGTACTTC	CASSHSLTSDGAGSYEQYF
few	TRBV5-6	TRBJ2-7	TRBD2	TGTGCCAGTCAAACACTAGCGGGCTACGAGCAGTACTTC	CASQTLAGYEQYF
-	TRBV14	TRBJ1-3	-	TGTGCCAGCAGCCCTACCAAAACCGGGACGAGGGGAAACACCATATATTTT	CASSPTKTGTRGNTIYF